A selection of T cell receptor beta chains follows, all from one sample in a study of blood T cell repertoires in COVID-19. Some clones are missing from TCRdb's copy, which holds only in-frame ones; the method was immunoSEQ multiplex PCR. The sample gives 150,000 to 180,000 clones, approximately 85% of which show up once; roughly 0.62% is in the top ten. The specimen sequenced was peripheral blood. These receptors were taken from a man aged 55 to 70 with COVID-19, enrolled during active disease. CDR3s leave out the opening cysteine and the closing phenylalanine or tryptophan. The order of the fields is V gene, clone size, CDR3 protein. For some rows the clone size is stated as once, few or many, or as a class when expanded; others skip it.

>TRBV6-2/TRBV6-3|few
ASSLAGGPTGELF
>TRBV11-2|-
ASSEYRANSPLH
>TRBV3-1/TRBV3-2|few
ASSQVQGDEAF
>TRBV19|-
ASGGARGDEQF
>TRBV28|-
ASTRYDYGYT
>TRBV7-6|-
ASSPRTNTEAF
>TRBV15|once
ATSREYSSSYEQY
>TRBV28|-
ASRPGGPPADYGYT
>TRBV24-1|-
ATSLSGDTTDTQY
>TRBV7-2|-
ASRTRGDYEQY
>TRBV7-9|-
ASSGGTHSYEQY
>TRBV6-5|-
ASSYVLNEKLF
>TRBV9|-
ASSVGQGSLPPLH
>TRBV7-8|-
ASSLVQGNYGYT
>TRBV18|-
ASSPVTGNYGYT
>TRBV12-5|-
ASGSPGQGEF
>TRBV2|-
AGDRGPADTQY
>TRBV19|-
ASSMRVLAEAF
>TRBV12-3/TRBV12-4|-
ASSGTAYYT
>TRBV5-6|-
ASSSGTGGLNQPQH
>TRBV28|-
ATGTGGYNEQF
>TRBV11-3|-
ASSLSGAFTDTQY